The source of this T cell receptor (beta chain) is a study of glioma-infiltrating T cells. Across the study: Before surgery, glioma patients received dexamethasone for at most six days. Approximately 990,000 peripheral T cells were targeted at 4.5- to 10-fold coverage. Study outcomes and limitations: CDR3 overlap between tissue and blood was very small.

This clonotype was seen many times. The target antigen is unknown. The CDR3 runs 13 residues. Deletions cut 0 bases from V and 3 bases from J, with 3 bases between. Germline-derived CDR1 and CDR2 are MNHEY and SMNVEV (reference sequence). Amplification of TCR alpha and beta CDR3 regions from RNA used iRepertoire nested multiplex PCR. Input was roughly 100-450 ng of tissue mRNA or PBMC total RNA. In TCRdb, the multiplex PCR reads were re-called with MiXCR into one record per CDR3 protein. This table holds fewer than 500,000 distinct CDR3 sequences, 41% found once. This clonotype originated in a human donor with low-grade glioma or glioblastoma, undergoing nonglioma brain surgery, or in good health (not recorded which). The chain combines TRBV27 with TRBJ2-1, with D unresolved. The sequencing input was glioma tissue, nonneoplastic brain tissue, or PBMCs (not recorded which). As DNA, the CDR3 is TGTGCCAGCAGTTTATCCCACTACAATGAGCAGTTCTTC. Encoded protein: CASSLSHYNEQFF.